A single sample gave rise to the 22 T cell receptor beta chains below, sequenced in a study of blood T cell repertoires in COVID-19. TCRdb's table, derived via immunoSEQ multiplex PCR, lists solely in-frame clones and lacks some. The data show under 250,000 clones, 75% to 90% seen once. Sequencing used peripheral blood. The receptors here all came from a woman aged 35 to 49 with acute or convalescent COVID-19.

This sequence joins TRBV2 and TRBJ2-7, with a weak D call TRBD2 (5 bases). This CDR3 contains 15 residues. The V end was cut by 2 bases, the J end by 6 bases, with 17 bases between. Germline V gene data show CDR1 as SNHLY and CDR2 as FYNNEI. The CDR3: CASSEQAAGPVEQYV. The CDR3 bases are TGTGCCAGCAGTGAACAAGCGGCAGGACCAGTCGAGCAGTACGTC.

The V and J genes are TRBV6-5 and TRBJ2-7, with 13 bases identical to TRBD2. V lost 6 bases and J lost 0; bases outside the gene matches: 2. The CDR3 consists of 15 residues. CDR1 and CDR2 (germline): MNHEY, SVGAGI. CDR3 residues: CASRRTSGGSYEQYV. Written as DNA, the CDR3 is TGTGCCAGCAGGAGGACTAGCGGGGGCTCCTACGAGCAGTACGTC.

The chain recombines TRBV9 with TRBJ1-6; D may be TRBD1 (6 bases). Germline CDR1 SGDLS, CDR2 YYNGEE. This CDR3 has 15 residues. Trimming took 3 bases from V and 8 from J, leaving 15 bases between them. In DNA, the CDR3 is TGTGCCAGCAGCGCCCACCCGTCAGGGGATTCACCCCTCCACTTT. Translated, it gives CASSAHPSGDSPLHF.

The rearrangement links TRBV5-5 to TRBJ1-2; TRBD1 agrees at 8 bases. Germline V gene data show CDR1 as SGHKS and CDR2 as YYEKEE (reference sequence). V was clipped by 3 bases and J by 5 bases; unmatched bases: 9. The CDR3 totals 15 residues. CDR3 in DNA: TGTGCCAGCAGCTCCGGACAGGGATGGAGTTATGGCTACACCTTC. It encodes CASSSGQGWSYGYTF.

The V call is TRBV7-9, the J call TRBJ2-1; 12 bases fit TRBD2. V dropped 4 bases and J dropped 9; count of bases not matched to a gene: 13. CDR3 length: 17 amino acids. Per germline, CDR1 SEHNR and CDR2 FQNEAQ (reference sequence). The CDR3 DNA reads as TGTGCCAGCAGCTCGACTAGCGGGGGCCCCTCCCCCGGTGAGCAGTTCTTC. Translating gives CASSSTSGGPSPGEQFF.

V gene TRBV2 combines with J gene TRBJ2-3, with D unresolved. The V gene's germline CDR1 is SNHLY and CDR2 FYNNEI. This CDR3 comprises 13 residues. V was cut by 2 bases and J by 3 bases, with 6 bases left in between. Written as DNA, the CDR3 is TGTGCCAGCAGTGAACCCCCGACAGATACGCAGTATTTT. This translates into CASSEPPTDTQYF.

This sequence joins TRBV7-2 and TRBJ1-2, with 9 bases matching TRBD1. CDR3 size: 13 residues. Germline V gene lookup returns CDR1 SGHTA and CDR2 FQGNSA. J was trimmed by 4 bases and V by 6 bases; bases with no gene match: 3. The CDR3 here is CASRNRGPYGYTF. The CDR3 DNA is TGTGCCAGCAGGAACAGGGGGCCCTATGGCTACACCTTC. Drawing the rest from reference TRBV7-2 and TRBJ1-2, the complete variable domain is GAGVSQSPSNKVTEKGKDVELRCDPISGHTALYWYRQSLGQGLEFLIYFQGNSAPDKSGLPSDRFSAERTGGSVSTLTIQRTQQEDSAVYLCASRNRGPYGYTFGSGTRLTVV.

The chain joins TRBV9 to TRBJ1-4, with D possibly TRBD1 on 5 matching bases. Deletions cut 0 bases from V and 4 bases from J, with 7 bases between. Germline loops: CDR1 SGDLS, CDR2 YYNGEE. This CDR3 is built from 14 residues. CDR3 in amino acids: CASSVGQFNEKLFF. In nucleotides, the CDR3 is TGTGCCAGCAGCGTAGGACAGTTTAATGAAAAACTGTTTTTT.

The gene calls are TRBV27 and TRBJ2-3; D remains unclear. Per germline, CDR1 MNHEY and CDR2 SMNVEV (reference sequence). The CDR3 contains 12 residues. V lost 6 bases and J lost 4, with 8 bases in between. The CDR3 is CASRRSADTQYF. The CDR3 nucleotides read TGTGCCAGCAGGAGGTCAGCAGATACGCAGTATTTT.

The chain links TRBV11-2 to TRBJ2-7; D may be TRBD1 (5 bases). Between the trimmed V and J ends, which lost 6 bases and 4 bases, there was a span of 13 bases. Germline CDR1 and CDR2: SGHAT and FQNNGV. The CDR3 contains 13 residues. The CDR3 is CASSMGLSYEQYV. The CDR3 coding sequence is TGTGCCAGCAGTATGGGGCTCAGTTACGAGCAGTACGTC.

This chain uses TRBV6-5 with TRBJ1-2; maybe TRBD1 (6 bases). The CDR3 loop spans 15 amino acids. CDR1 and CDR2 (germline): MNHEY, SVGAGI. The V end lost 6 bases, the J end lost 2 bases, and 16 bases lay between the germline ends. The CDR3 DNA reads as TGTGCCAGCAGGAAGGGGGGGAGGGGGAACTATGGCTACACCTTC. The encoded protein is CASRKGGRGNYGYTF.

The V gene is TRBV2, the J gene TRBJ2-1, with D tentatively TRBD1 (5 bases). The CDR3 runs 14 residues. Germline values: CDR1 SNHLY, CDR2 FYNNEI. V was trimmed by 6 bases and J by 8 bases, leaving 17 bases between them. The CDR3 nucleotides are TGTGCCAGCAGGGTTGGATTAGGGGCCGATGAGCAGTTCTTC. It codes for CASRVGLGADEQFF.

The CDR3 reads CASSLNPTGTGNTIYF. The CDR3 nucleotides read TGTGCCAGCAGCTTAAACCCGACCGGGACTGGAAACACCATATATTTT. The chain carries TRBV7-8 and TRBJ1-3; D gene ambiguous. The CDR3 is 16 residues long. Germline CDR1 reads SGHVS; CDR2 reads FQNEAQ. V lost 2 bases and J 2 bases, leaving 13 bases between the germline ends.

This chain links TRBV5-1 with TRBJ2-3; TRBD2 aligns across 10 bases. This CDR3 has 17 residues. V trimming: 0 bases; J trimming: 2 bases; junction bases outside the gene matches: 6. The germline V gene has CDR1 SGHRS and CDR2 YFSETQ. The CDR3 is CASSLGDTSGNTDTQYF. Here the CDR3 DNA reads TGCGCCAGCAGCTTGGGGGACACTAGCGGGAACACAGATACGCAGTATTTT.

V is TRBV9 and J is TRBJ1-1, with a possible D match to TRBD1 (6 bases). The CDR3 runs 17 residues. V dropped 0 bases and J dropped 3 bases, with 18 bases sitting between them. Looked up from germline, CDR1 is SGDLS and CDR2 is YYNGEE. CDR3: CASSVDPHQGPDTEAFF. In DNA form, the CDR3 reads TGTGCCAGCAGCGTAGATCCCCATCAGGGGCCAGACACTGAAGCTTTCTTT.

The chain recombines TRBV19 with TRBJ1-2; D is unclear. The CDR3 covers 13 residues. Trimming took off 3 bases at V and 2 bases at J, with 7 bases between the two ends. The germline CDR1 and CDR2 sequences are LNHDA and SQIVND (reference sequence). CDR3 DNA: TGTGCCAGTAGTATCACCAGAAACTATGGCTACACCTTC. This codes for CASSITRNYGYTF. Looking up the rest from reference TRBV19 and TRBJ1-2 gives the full variable domain: DGGITQSPKYLFRKEGQNVTLSCEQNLNHDAMYWYRQDPGQGLRLIYYSQIVNDFQKGDIAEGYSVSREKKESFPLTVTSAQKNPTAFYLCASSITRNYGYTFGSGTRLTVV.

The V gene is TRBV9, the J gene TRBJ2-1, with TRBD2 matching 10 bases. This CDR3 has 14 amino acids. V lost 2 bases, J lost 8 bases, and 4 bases stayed unmatched. Per germline, CDR1 SGDLS and CDR2 YYNGEE. The CDR3 coding sequence is TGTGCCAGCAGCGTGAGCGGGGGGGCCTATGAGCAGTTCTTC. Protein sequence: CASSVSGGAYEQFF.

V gene TRBV25-1 combines with J gene TRBJ1-2; TRBD1 agrees at 7 bases. CDR1 MGHDK and CDR2 SYGVNS come from the germline V gene. With 0 bases clipped from V and 9 bases from J, the junction kept 13 bases outside the gene matches. The CDR3 length is 16 residues. The CDR3 reads CASSEYFLETGTCYTF. CDR3 nucleotide sequence: TGTGCCAGCAGTGAATATTTCTTAGAGACAGGGACGTGCTACACCTTC.

CDR3 sequence reads: CASSLGSGMITDTQYF. The DNA of the CDR3 is TGTGCCAGCAGCTTAGGTTCAGGGATGATCACAGATACGCAGTATTTT. The chain links TRBV7-9 to TRBJ2-3; TRBD1 is a possible D gene (5 bases). Trimming pared 1 base from V and 2 bases from J, leaving 13 bases between. This CDR3 contains 16 residues. Germline V gene lookup returns CDR1 SEHNR and CDR2 FQNEAQ (reference sequence).

The V and J genes are TRBV14 and TRBJ2-7, with D possibly TRBD2 on 6 matching bases. Germline V gene sequence: CDR1 SGHDN, CDR2 FVKESK. Trimming took 4 bases from V and 2 from J, leaving 18 bases between them. The CDR3 length is 16 residues. CDR3 protein: CASSLGLGRAAYEQYV. The CDR3 DNA reads TGTGCCAGCAGCCTGGGACTGGGCAGGGCTGCCTACGAGCAGTACGTC.

The V call is TRBV12-5, the J call TRBJ2-4; possible D gene TRBD2, 7 bases. Trimming shortened V by 1 base and J by 2 bases, and 15 bases separated the two germline ends. Germline V gene sequence: CDR1 LGHNT, CDR2 FRNRAP. The CDR3 loop spans 17 amino acids. CDR3 loop: CASGLEGMGGPKNIQYF. The CDR3 coding sequence is TGTGCTAGTGGTTTGGAGGGTATGGGGGGGCCCAAAAACATTCAGTACTTC.

Concerning this clone itself: The identical CDR3 is also encoded by other nucleotide sequences in the sample. The chain joins TRBV10-3 to TRBJ1-1; tentatively, D is TRBD1 (6 bases). The ends were cut back, 1 base at V and 5 bases at J, with 8 bases in the middle. The CDR3 covers 13 residues. CDR1 and CDR2 from the germline V gene are ENHRY and SYGVKD. CDR3 amino acids: CAISELQGTEAFF. DNA for the CDR3: TGTGCCATCAGTGAGTTACAGGGAACTGAAGCTTTCTTT.